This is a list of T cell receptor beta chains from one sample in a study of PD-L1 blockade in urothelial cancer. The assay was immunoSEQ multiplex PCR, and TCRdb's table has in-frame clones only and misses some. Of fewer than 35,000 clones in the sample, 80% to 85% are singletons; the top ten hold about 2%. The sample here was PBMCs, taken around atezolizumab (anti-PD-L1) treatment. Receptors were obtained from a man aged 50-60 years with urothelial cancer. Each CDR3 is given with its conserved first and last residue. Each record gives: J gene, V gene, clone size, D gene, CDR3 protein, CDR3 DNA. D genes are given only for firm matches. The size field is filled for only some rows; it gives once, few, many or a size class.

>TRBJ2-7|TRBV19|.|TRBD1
CASSTGGTGGNEQYF
TGTGCCAGTAGTACTGGCGGGACAGGGGGCAACGAGCAGTACTTC
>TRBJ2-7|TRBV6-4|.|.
CASSAYSGSYEQYF
TGTGCCAGCAGTGCTTATAGCGGCTCCTACGAGCAGTACTTC
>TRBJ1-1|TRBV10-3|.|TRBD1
CAISDGTGVGTEAFF
TGTGCCATCAGTGATGGGACAGGGGTGGGCACTGAAGCTTTCTTT
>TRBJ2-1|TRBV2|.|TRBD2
CASLRTSGNNEQFF
TGTGCCAGCCTAAGGACTAGCGGGAACAATGAGCAGTTCTTC
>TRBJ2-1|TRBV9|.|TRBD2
CASSVAGLAGDGEQFF
TGTGCCAGCAGCGTAGCAGGACTAGCGGGGGATGGTGAGCAGTTCTTC
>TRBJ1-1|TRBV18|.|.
CASSPASATEAFF
TGTGCCAGCTCACCGGCGAGCGCCACTGAAGCTTTCTTT
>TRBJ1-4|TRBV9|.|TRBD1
CASSISWGQVNEKLFF
TGTGCCAGCAGCATATCATGGGGACAGGTGAATGAAAAACTGTTTTTT
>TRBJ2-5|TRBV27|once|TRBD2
CASRLAGAQETQYF
TGTGCCAGCAGACTAGCGGGGGCCCAAGAGACCCAGTACTTC
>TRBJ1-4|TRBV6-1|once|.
CASSEAGTGTEKLFF
TGTGCCAGCAGTGAAGCGGGGACTGGCACCGAAAAACTGTTTTTT
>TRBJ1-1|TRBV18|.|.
CASSLAGTGIGTEAFF
TGTGCCAGCTCACTGGCGGGCACAGGGATCGGTACTGAAGCTTTCTTT
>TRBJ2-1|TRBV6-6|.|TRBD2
CASSNSLAGGANEQFF
TGTGCCAGCAGTAACTCTCTAGCGGGGGGGGCCAATGAGCAGTTCTTC
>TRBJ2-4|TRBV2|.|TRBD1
CASRGADRALGIQYF
TGTGCCAGCAGAGGAGCGGACAGGGCGTTAGGCATTCAGTACTTC
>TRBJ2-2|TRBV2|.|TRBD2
CASTYRTSGGTLFF
TGTGCCAGCACCTACCGGACTAGCGGGGGGACTCTGTTTTTT
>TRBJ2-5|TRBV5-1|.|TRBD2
CASSLAGTSQYF
TGCGCCAGCAGCTTGGCCGGGACTAGCCAGTACTTC
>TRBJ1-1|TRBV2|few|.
CASSRGEPYLMNTEAFF
TGTGCCAGCAGTCGAGGCGAGCCTTACCTAATGAACACTGAAGCTTTCTTT
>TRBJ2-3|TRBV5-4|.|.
CASRVSGSTDTQYF
TGTGCCAGCAGGGTTTCCGGGAGCACAGATACGCAGTATTTT
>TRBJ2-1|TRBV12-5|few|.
CASGLFYGGASEQFF
TGTGCTAGTGGTTTGTTCTACGGGGGAGCTTCGGAGCAGTTCTTC
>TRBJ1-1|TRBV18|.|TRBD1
CASSPGQPNLNTEAFF
TGTGCCAGCTCACCGGGACAGCCAAATTTGAACACTGAAGCTTTCTTT